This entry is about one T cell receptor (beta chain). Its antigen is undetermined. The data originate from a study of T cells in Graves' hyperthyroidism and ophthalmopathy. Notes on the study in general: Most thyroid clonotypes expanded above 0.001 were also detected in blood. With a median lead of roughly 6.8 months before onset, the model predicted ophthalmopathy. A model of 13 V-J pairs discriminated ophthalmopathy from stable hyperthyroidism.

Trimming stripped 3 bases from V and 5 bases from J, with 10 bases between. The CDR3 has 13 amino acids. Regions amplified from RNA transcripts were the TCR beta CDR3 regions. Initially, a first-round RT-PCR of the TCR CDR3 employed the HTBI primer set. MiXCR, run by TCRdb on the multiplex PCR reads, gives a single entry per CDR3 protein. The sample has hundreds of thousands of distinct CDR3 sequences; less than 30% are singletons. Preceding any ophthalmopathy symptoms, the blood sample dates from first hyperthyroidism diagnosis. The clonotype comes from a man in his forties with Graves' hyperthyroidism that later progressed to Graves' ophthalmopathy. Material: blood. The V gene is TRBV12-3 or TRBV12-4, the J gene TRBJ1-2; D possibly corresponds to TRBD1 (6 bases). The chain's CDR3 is CASSFMGHYGYTF. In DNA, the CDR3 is TGTGCCAGCAGTTTCATGGGACATTATGGCTACACCTTC.